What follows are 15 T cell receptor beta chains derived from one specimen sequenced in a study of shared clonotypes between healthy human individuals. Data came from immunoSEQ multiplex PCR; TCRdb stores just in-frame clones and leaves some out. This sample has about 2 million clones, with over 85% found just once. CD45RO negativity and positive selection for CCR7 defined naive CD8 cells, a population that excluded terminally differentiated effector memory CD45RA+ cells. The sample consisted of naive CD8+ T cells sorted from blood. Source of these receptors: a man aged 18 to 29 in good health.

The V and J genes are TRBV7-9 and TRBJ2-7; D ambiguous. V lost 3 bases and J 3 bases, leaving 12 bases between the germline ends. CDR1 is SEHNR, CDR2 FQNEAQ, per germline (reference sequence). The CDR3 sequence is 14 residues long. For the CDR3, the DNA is TGTGCCAGCAGCTTTGGCGTAGGTAGCTACGAGCAGTACTTC. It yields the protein CASSFGVGSYEQYF.

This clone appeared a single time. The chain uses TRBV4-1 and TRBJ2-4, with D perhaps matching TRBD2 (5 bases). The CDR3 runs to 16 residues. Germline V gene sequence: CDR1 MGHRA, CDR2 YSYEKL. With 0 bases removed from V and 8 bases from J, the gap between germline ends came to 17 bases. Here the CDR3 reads CASSQDLEGLLDIQYF. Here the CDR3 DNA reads TGCGCCAGCAGCCAAGATCTAGAGGGTCTTTTGGACATTCAGTACTTC.

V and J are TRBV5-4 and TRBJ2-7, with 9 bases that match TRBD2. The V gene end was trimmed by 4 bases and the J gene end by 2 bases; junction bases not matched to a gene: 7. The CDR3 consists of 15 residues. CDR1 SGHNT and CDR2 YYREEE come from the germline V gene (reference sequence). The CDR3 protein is CASSGGLASTYEQYF. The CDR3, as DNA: TGTGCCAGCAGCGGAGGACTAGCGTCTACCTACGAGCAGTACTTC. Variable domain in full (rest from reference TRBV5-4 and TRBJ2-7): ETGVTQSPTHLIKTRGQQVTLRCSSQSGHNTVSWYQQALGQGPQFIFQYYREEENGRGNFPPRFSGLQFPNYSSELNVNALELDDSALYLCASSGGLASTYEQYFGPGTRLTVT.

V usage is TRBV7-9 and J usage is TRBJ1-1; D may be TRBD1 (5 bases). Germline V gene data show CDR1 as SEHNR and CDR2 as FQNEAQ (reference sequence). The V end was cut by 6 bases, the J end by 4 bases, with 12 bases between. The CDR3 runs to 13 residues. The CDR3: CASSSPQGTEAFF. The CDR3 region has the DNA TGTGCCAGCAGTTCCCCTCAGGGCACTGAAGCTTTCTTT.

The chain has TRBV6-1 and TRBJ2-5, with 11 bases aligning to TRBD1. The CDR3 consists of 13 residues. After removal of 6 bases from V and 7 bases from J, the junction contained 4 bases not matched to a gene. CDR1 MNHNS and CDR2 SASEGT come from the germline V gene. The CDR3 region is CASRPGTGGTQYF. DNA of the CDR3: TGTGCCAGCAGGCCAGGGACAGGGGGGACCCAGTACTTC.

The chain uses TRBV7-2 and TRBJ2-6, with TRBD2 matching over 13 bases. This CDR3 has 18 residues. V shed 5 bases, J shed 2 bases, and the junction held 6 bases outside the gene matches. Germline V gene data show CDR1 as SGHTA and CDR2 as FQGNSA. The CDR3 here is CASSTGTSGIPGANVLTF. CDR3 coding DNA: TGTGCCAGCAGCACCGGGACTAGCGGGATCCCTGGGGCCAACGTCCTGACTTTC.

CDR3 DNA sequence: TGCGCCAGCAGCTTGGATGGGGATTCTGAAGCTTTCTTT. This encodes CASSLDGDSEAFF. This chain joins TRBV5-1 and TRBJ1-1, with D unresolved. Germline loops: CDR1 SGHRS, CDR2 YFSETQ. V lost 0 bases and J 6 bases, leaving 9 bases between the germline ends. The CDR3 extends over 13 amino acids.

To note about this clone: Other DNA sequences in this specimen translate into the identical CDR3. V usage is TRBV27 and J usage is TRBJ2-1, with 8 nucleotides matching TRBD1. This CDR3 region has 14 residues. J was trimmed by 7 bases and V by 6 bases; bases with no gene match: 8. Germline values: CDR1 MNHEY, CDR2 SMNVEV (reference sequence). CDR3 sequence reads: CASSLRQGNNEQFF. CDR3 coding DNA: TGTGCCAGCAGCTTAAGACAGGGGAATAATGAGCAGTTCTTC.

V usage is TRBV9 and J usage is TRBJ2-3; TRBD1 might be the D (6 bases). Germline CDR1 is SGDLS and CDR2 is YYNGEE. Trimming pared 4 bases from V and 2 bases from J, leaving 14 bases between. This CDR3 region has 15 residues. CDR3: CASSPGVGVTDTQYF. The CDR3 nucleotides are TGTGCCAGCAGCCCAGGGGTAGGAGTCACAGATACGCAGTATTTT. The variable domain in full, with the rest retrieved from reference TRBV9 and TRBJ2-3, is DSGVTQTPKHLITATGQRVTLRCSPRSGDLSVYWYQQSLDQGLQFLIQYYNGEERAKGNILERFSAQQFPDLHSELNLSSLELGDSALYFCASSPGVGVTDTQYFGPGTRLTVL.

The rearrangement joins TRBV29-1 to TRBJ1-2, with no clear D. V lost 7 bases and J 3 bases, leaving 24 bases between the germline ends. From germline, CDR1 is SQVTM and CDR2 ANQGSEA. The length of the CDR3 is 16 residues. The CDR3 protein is CSAGGEPGKEYYGYTF. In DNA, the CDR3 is TGCAGCGCTGGAGGAGAGCCCGGTAAAGAGTACTATGGCTACACCTTC.

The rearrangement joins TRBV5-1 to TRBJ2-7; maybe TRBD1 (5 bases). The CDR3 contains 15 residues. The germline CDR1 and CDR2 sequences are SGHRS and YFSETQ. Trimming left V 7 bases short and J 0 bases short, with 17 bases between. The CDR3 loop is CASSDWGLSSYEQYF. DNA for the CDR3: TGCGCCAGCTCAGACTGGGGCCTCAGCTCCTACGAGCAGTACTTC. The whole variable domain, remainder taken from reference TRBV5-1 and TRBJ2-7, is KAGVTQTPRYLIKTRGQQVTLSCSPISGHRSVSWYQQTPGQGLQFLFEYFSETQRNKGNFPGRFSGRQFSNSRSEMNVSTLELGDSALYLCASSDWGLSSYEQYFGPGTRLTVT.

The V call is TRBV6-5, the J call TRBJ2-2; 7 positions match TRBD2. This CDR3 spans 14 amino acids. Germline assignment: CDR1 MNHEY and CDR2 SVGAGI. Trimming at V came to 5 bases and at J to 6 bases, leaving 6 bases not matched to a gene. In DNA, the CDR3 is TGTGCCAGCAGTGGGACGGGAGGACCCGGGGAGCTGTTTTTT. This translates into CASSGTGGPGELFF.

The CDR3: CASSQTSGQPQHF. The DNA for the CDR3 is TGTGCCAGCAGCCAAACAAGCGGTCAGCCCCAGCATTTT. The chain couples TRBV14 to TRBJ1-5; D remains unclear. Trimming pared 2 bases from V and 6 bases from J, leaving 8 bases between. CDR1 SGHDN and CDR2 FVKESK come from the germline V gene. This CDR3 is built from 13 residues.

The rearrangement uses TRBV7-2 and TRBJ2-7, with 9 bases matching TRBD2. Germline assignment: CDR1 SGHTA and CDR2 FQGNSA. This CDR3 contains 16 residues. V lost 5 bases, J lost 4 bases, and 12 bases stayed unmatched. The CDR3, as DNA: TGTGCCAGCAGCGTAGGCCTAGGGCTAGCGGGGTACGAGCAGTACTTC. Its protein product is CASSVGLGLAGYEQYF.

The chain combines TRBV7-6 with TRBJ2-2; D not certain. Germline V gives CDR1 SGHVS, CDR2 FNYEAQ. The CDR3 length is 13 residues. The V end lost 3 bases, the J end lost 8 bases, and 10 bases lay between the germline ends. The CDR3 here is CASSLGLQGELFF. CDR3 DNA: TGTGCCAGCAGCTTGGGCTTGCAAGGGGAGCTGTTTTTT.